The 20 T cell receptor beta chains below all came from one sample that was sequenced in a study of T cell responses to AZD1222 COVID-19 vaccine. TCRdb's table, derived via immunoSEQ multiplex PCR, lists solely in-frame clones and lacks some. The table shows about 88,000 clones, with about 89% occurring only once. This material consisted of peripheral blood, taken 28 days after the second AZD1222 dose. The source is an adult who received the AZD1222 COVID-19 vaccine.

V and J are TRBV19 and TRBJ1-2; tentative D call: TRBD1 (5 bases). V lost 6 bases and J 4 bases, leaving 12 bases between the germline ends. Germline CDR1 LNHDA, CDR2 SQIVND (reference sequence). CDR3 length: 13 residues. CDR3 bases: TGTGCCAGTAGCCCCAGGGCCCTCTATGGCTACACCTTC. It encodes CASSPRALYGYTF.

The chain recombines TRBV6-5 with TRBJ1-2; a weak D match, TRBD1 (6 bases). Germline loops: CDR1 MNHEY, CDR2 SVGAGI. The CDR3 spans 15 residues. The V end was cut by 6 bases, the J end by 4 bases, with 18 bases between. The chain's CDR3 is CASSRLKGVVYGYTF. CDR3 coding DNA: TGTGCCAGCAGCCGTTTGAAGGGGGTAGTCTATGGCTACACCTTC.

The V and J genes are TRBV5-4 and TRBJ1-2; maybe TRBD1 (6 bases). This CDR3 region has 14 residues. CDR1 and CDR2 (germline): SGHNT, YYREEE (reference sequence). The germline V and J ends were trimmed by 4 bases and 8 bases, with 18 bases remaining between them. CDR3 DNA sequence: TGTGCCAGCAGCCGAGGGGGGGATCAAGTCGGCTACACCTTC. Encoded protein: CASSRGGDQVGYTF.

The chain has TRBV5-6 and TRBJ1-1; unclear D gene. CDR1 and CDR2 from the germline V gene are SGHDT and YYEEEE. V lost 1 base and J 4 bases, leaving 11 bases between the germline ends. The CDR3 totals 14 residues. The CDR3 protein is CASSLLGAGTEAFF. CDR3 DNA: TGTGCCAGCAGCTTGTTAGGAGCGGGCACTGAAGCTTTCTTT.

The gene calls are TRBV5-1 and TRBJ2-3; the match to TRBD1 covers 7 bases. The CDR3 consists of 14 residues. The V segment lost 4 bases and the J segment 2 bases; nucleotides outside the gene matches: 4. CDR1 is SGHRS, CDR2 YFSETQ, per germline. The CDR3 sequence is CASSPGTATDTQYF. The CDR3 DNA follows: TGCGCCAGCAGCCCGGGGACAGCCACAGATACGCAGTATTTT.

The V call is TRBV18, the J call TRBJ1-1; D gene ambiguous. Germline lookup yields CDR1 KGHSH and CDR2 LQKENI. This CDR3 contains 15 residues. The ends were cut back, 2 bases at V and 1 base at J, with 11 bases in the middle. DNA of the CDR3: TGTGCCAGCTCACCAGATCAGTCGGGGAACACTGAAGCTTTCTTT. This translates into CASSPDQSGNTEAFF.

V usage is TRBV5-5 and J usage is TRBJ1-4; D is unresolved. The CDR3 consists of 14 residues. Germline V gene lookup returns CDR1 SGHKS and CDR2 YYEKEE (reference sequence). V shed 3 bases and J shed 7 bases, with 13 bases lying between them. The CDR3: CASSYQTGGEKLFF. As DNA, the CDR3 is TGTGCCAGCAGCTACCAGACTGGAGGTGAAAAACTGTTTTTT.

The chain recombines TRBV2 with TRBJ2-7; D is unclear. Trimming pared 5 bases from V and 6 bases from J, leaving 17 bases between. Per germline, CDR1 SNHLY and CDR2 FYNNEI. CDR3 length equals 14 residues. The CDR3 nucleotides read TGTGCCAGCAGTCCAATGGCGGCATCCCTCGAGCAGTACTTC. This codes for CASSPMAASLEQYF. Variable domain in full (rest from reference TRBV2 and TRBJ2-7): EPEVTQTPSHQVTQMGQEVILRCVPISNHLYFYWYRQILGQKVEFLVSFYNNEISEKSEIFDDQFSVERPDGSNFTLKIRSTKLEDSAMYFCASSPMAASLEQYFGPGTRLTVT.

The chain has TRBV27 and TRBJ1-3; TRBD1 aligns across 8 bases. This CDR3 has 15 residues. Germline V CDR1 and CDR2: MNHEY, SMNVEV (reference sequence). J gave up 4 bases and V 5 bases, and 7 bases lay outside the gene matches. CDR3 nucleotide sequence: TGTGCCAGCAGTCCATACAGGGGGTCCGGAAACACCATATATTTT. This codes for CASSPYRGSGNTIYF.

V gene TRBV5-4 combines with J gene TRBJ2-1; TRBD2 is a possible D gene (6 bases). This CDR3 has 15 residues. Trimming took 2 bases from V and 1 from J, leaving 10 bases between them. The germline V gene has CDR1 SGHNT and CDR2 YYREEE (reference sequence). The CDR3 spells CASSFSGVSYNEQFF. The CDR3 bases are TGTGCCAGCAGCTTTTCGGGGGTGTCCTACAATGAGCAGTTCTTC.

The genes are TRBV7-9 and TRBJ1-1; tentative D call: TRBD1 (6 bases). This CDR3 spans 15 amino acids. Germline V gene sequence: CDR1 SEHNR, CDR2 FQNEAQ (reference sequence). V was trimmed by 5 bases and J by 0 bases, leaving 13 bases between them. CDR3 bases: TGTGCCAGCAGCAGAGAGGGGGGCATGAACACTGAAGCTTTCTTT. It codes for CASSREGGMNTEAFF.

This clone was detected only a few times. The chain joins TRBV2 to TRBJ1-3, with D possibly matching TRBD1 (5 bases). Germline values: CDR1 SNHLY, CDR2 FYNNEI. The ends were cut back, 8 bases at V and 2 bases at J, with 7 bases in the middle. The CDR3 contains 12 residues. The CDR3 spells CASGDPGNTIYF. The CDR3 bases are TGTGCCAGCGGGGACCCTGGAAACACCATATATTTT.

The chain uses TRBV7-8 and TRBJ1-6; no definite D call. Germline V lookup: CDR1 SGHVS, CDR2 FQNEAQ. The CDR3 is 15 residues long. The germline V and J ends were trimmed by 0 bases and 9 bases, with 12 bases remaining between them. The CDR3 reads CASSLALNPSSPLHF. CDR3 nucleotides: TGTGCCAGCAGCTTAGCCCTTAATCCCTCTTCACCCCTCCACTTT. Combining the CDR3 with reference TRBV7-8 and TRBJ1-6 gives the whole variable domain GAGVSQSPRYKVAKRGQDVALRCDPISGHVSLFWYQQALGQGPEFLTYFQNEAQLDKSGLPSDRFFAERPEGSVSTLKIQRTQQEDSAVYLCASSLALNPSSPLHFGNGTRLTVT.

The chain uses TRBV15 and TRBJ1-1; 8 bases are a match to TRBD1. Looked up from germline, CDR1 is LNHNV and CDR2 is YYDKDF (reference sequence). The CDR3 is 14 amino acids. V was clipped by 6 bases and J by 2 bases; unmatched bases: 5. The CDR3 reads CATSPGQGNTEAFF. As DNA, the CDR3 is TGTGCCACCAGTCCCGGACAGGGCAACACTGAAGCTTTCTTT. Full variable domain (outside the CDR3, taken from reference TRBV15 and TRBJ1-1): DAMVIQNPRYQVTQFGKPVTLSCSQTLNHNVMYWYQQKSSQAPKLLFHYYDKDFNNEADTPDNFQSRRPNTSFCFLDIRSPGLGDTAMYLCATSPGQGNTEAFFGQGTRLTVV.

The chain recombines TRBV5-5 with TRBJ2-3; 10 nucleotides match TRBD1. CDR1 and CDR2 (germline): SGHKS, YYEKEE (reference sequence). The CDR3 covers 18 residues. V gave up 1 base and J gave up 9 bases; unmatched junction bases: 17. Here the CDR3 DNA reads TGTGCCAGCAGCTTGTTAAGCCGGGACAGGGGAAGTTTGGTCACGCAGTATTTT. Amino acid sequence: CASSLLSRDRGSLVTQYF.

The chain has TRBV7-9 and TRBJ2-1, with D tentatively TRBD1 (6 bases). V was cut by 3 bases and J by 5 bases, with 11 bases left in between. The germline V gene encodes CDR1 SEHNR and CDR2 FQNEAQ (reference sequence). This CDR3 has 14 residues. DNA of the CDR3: TGTGCCAGCAGCTTTGGGGGCGCCAACAATGAGCAGTTCTTC. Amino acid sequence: CASSFGGANNEQFF.

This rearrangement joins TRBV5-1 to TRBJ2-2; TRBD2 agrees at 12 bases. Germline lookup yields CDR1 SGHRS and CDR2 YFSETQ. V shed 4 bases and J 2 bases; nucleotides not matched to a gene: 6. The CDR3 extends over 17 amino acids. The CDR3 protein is CASSTGLAGINTGELFF. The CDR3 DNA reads TGCGCCAGCAGCACCGGACTAGCGGGGATCAACACCGGGGAGCTGTTTTTT.

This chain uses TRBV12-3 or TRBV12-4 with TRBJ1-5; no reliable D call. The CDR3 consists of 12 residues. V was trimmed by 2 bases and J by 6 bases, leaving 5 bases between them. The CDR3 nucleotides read TGTGCCAGCAGTTTAAACGGTCAGCCCCAGCATTTT. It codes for CASSLNGQPQHF.

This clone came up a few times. Here the CDR3 reads CASRPGQGDTEAFF. The CDR3 nucleotides read TGTGCCAGCAGGCCAGGACAGGGGGACACTGAAGCTTTCTTT. The gene calls are TRBV7-3 and TRBJ1-1; 10 bases align to TRBD1. The CDR3 loop spans 14 amino acids. Trimming at V came to 6 bases and at J to 3 bases, leaving 4 bases not matched to a gene. Germline loops: CDR1 SGHTA, CDR2 FQGTGA.

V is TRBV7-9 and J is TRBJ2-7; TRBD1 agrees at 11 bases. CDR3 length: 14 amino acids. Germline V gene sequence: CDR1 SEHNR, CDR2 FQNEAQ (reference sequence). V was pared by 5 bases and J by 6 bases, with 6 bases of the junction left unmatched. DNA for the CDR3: TGTGCCAGCAGCCCATCCGGGACAGGGGGCGAGCAGTACTTC. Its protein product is CASSPSGTGGEQYF.